The 31 T cell receptor beta chains reported below all come from one sample, sequenced in a study of regulatory T cells in long-lasting Graves disease. iRepertoire HTBI primers and Arm-PCR of CDR3 regions built TCR beta libraries. Each CDR3 protein is one row after TCRdb ran MiXCR on the multiplex PCR reads. The table records about 620,000 distinct CDR3 sequences, roughly 15% of them present only once. Sample time point: newly diagnosed GD, antithyroid drugs for less than 3 months. Isolated PBMC RNA provided the starting material for the TCR library. The same sample was also used in a study of T cells in Graves' hyperthyroidism and ophthalmopathy.

The material was peripheral blood mononuclear cells (PBMCs), obtained at new diagnosis, from a patient treated with antithyroid drugs. The receptors come from a woman under 40 with Graves disease.

This clonotype was counted at least ten times. The chain has TRBV6-2 or TRBV6-3 and TRBJ2-5, with D possibly being TRBD2 (5 bases). The length of the CDR3 is 15 residues. V shed 5 bases and J shed 4 bases, with 17 bases lying between them. The germline V gene encodes CDR1 MNHEY and CDR2 SVGEGT. CDR3 sequence reads: CASSEMAGVRETQYF. The CDR3 DNA follows: TGTGCCAGCAGTGAAATGGCCGGGGTCAGAGAGACCCAGTACTTC.

The chain couples TRBV4-1 to TRBJ2-7; perhaps TRBD2 as D (7 bases). The germline gives CDR1 MGHRA, CDR2 YSYEKL. CDR3 length equals 15 residues. Trimming removed 4 bases at V and 7 bases at J, with 20 bases between. The CDR3 DNA sequence: TGCGCCAGCAGCCTGCTGGATGGGGGGGCTAATGAGCAGTACTTC. It codes for CASSLLDGGANEQYF.

This clonotype was seen a few times. The chain uses TRBV3-1 and TRBJ2-3; 7 nucleotides match TRBD2. V was clipped by 8 bases and J by 5 bases; unmatched bases: 7. Germline V CDR1 and CDR2: LGHDT, YNNKEL (reference sequence). The CDR3 totals 13 residues. CDR3 DNA sequence: TGTGCCAGCCGGGACTACCCCCGAGATACGCAGTATTTT. Translation gives CASRDYPRDTQYF.

This clonotype was picked up many times. V usage is TRBV7-9 and J usage is TRBJ2-2; perhaps TRBD1 as D (5 bases). The CDR3 covers 16 residues. Germline CDR1 reads SEHNR; CDR2 reads FQNEAQ (reference sequence). The V gene lost 2 bases and the J gene lost 6 bases, with 16 bases spanning the gap. The CDR3 bases are TGTGCCAGCAGCTTAAGGGGTCTAGTTCCCCCCGGGGAGCTGTTTTTT. The encoded protein is CASSLRGLVPPGELFF.

The rearrangement uses TRBV19 and TRBJ1-6, with D possibly being TRBD1 (5 bases). V was trimmed by 5 bases and J by 10 bases, leaving 18 bases between them. The CDR3 spans 15 residues. The germline V gene encodes CDR1 LNHDA and CDR2 SQIVND (reference sequence). The DNA for the CDR3 is TGTGCCAGTAGTCTCCAAGGCGGGGCAAGCTCACCCCTCCACTTT. Its protein product is CASSLQGGASSPLHF.

The rearrangement uses TRBV2 and TRBJ1-3; 7 bases are a match to TRBD1. With 8 bases clipped from V and 2 bases from J, the junction kept 3 bases outside the gene matches. Germline values: CDR1 SNHLY, CDR2 FYNNEI. The CDR3 covers 13 residues. The CDR3 here is CASEGAAGNTIYF. DNA for the CDR3: TGTGCCAGCGAGGGGGCAGCTGGAAACACCATATATTTT.

This clonotype was detected ten times or more. The chain uses TRBV20-1 and TRBJ2-5; tentative D call: TRBD1 (6 bases). Germline V lookup: CDR1 DFQATT, CDR2 SNEGSKA (reference sequence). This CDR3 region has 15 residues. V was cut by 5 bases and J by 5 bases, with 21 bases left in between. The CDR3 bases are TGCAGTGCTGAAAGGTTTGGGGGCGCCGGGGAGACCCAGTACTTC. It specifies CSAERFGGAGETQYF.

The rearrangement joins TRBV24-1 to TRBJ2-3, with D perhaps assigned TRBD1 or TRBD2 (5 bases each). This CDR3 spans 17 amino acids. Germline loops: CDR1 KGHDR, CDR2 SFDVKD. V lost 3 bases to trimming and J lost 0 bases, with 15 bases between them. The CDR3, as DNA: TGTGCCACCAGTGATCTCTCCGGGGCGGCTAGCACAGATACGCAGTATTTT. It is translated as CATSDLSGAASTDTQYF.

This clonotype was observed many times. The chain combines TRBV6-1 with TRBJ2-3; possibly TRBD1 for D (6 bases). Trimming cost V 3 bases and J 6 bases, with 19 bases left between them. The CDR3 length is 16 residues. Germline assignment: CDR1 MNHNS and CDR2 SASEGT. This CDR3 is CASSDPSSGERDTQYF. DNA of the CDR3: TGTGCCAGCAGTGACCCCTCGTCAGGGGAGAGGGATACGCAGTATTTT.

This clonotype was counted between two and nine times. This sequence joins TRBV7-9 and TRBJ1-5, with D unclear. V was cut by 1 base and J by 3 bases, with 10 bases left in between. The V gene's germline CDR1 is SEHNR and CDR2 FQNEAQ (reference sequence). The length of the CDR3 is 15 residues. The CDR3: CASSLGGQFNQPQHF. The CDR3 bases are TGTGCCAGCAGCTTAGGTGGGCAGTTCAATCAGCCCCAGCATTTT.

This clonotype was counted many times. This chain joins TRBV12-3 or TRBV12-4 and TRBJ1-3; weak D call: TRBD1 (6 bases). The CDR3 extends over 16 amino acids. V was clipped by 7 bases and J by 3 bases, with 19 bases between them. The CDR3 bases are TGTGCCAGCATCCCCGGAGGGGGGGCGCATGGAAACACCATATATTTT. It specifies CASIPGGGAHGNTIYF.

This clonotype was recorded many times. V is TRBV2 and J is TRBJ1-5, with a weak D call TRBD1 (6 bases). The germline CDR1 and CDR2 sequences are SNHLY and FYNNEI. V was clipped by 8 bases and J by 11 bases, with 16 bases between them. The CDR3 has 12 amino acids. The CDR3 spells CASVQGSGAQHF. The CDR3 DNA reads as TGTGCCAGCGTTCAGGGGTCGGGGGCCCAGCATTTT.

This clonotype was seen repeatedly, ten times or more. The V and J genes are TRBV28 and TRBJ2-1; tentatively, D is TRBD2 (6 bases). The CDR3 is 15 residues long. The V gene's germline CDR1 is MDHEN and CDR2 SYDVKM. V was pared by 7 bases and J by 4 bases, with 17 bases between. CDR3 loop: CASTVGGTLYNEQFF. The DNA of the CDR3 is TGTGCCAGCACGGTCGGCGGGACCCTGTACAATGAGCAGTTCTTC.

This clonotype has just a few counts. The chain carries TRBV28 and TRBJ2-4; D is possibly TRBD1 or TRBD2 (6 bases each). V lost 9 bases and J 0 bases, leaving 15 bases between the germline ends. Germline loops: CDR1 MDHEN, CDR2 SYDVKM. The CDR3 runs to 15 residues. The CDR3 DNA is TGTGCCAGTCAAGGGGGGTACGGAGCCAAAAACATTCAGTACTTC. Amino acid sequence: CASQGGYGAKNIQYF.

This clonotype appeared a few times. The CDR3 is CASSTDRGYTYEQYF. DNA of the CDR3: TGTGCCAGTAGTACGGACAGGGGGTATACCTACGAGCAGTACTTC. The chain recombines TRBV19 with TRBJ2-7; 10 bases match TRBD1. The V gene's germline CDR1 is LNHDA and CDR2 SQIVND (reference sequence). The CDR3 covers 15 residues. J was trimmed by 2 bases and V by 4 bases; bases with no gene match: 5. Drawing the rest from reference TRBV19 and TRBJ2-7, the complete variable domain is DGGITQSPKYLFRKEGQNVTLSCEQNLNHDAMYWYRQDPGQGLRLIYYSQIVNDFQKGDIAEGYSVSREKKESFPLTVTSAQKNPTAFYLCASSTDRGYTYEQYFGPGTRLTVT.

The chain recombines TRBV27 with TRBJ1-6; the match to TRBD1 covers 11 bases. CDR1 and CDR2 (germline): MNHEY, SMNVEV (reference sequence). This CDR3 has 16 amino acids. Trimming removed 5 bases from V and 8 bases from J; junction bases left unmatched: 8. For the CDR3, the DNA is TGTGCCAGCAGTCCCCGGACAGGGGGCCAGGATTCACCCCTCCACTTT. It encodes CASSPRTGGQDSPLHF.

As concerns this clonotype: This clone may be a read error of a much larger clone one base away. J is TRBJ1-1 and V is TRBV5-5, with TRBD1 as a possible D gene (6 bases). The CDR3 totals 14 residues. The V gene's germline CDR1 is SGHKS and CDR2 YYEKEE (reference sequence). Trimming stripped 1 base from V and 6 bases from J, with 13 bases between. This CDR3 is CASSLQGINAEAFF. In DNA, the CDR3 is TGTGCCAGCAGCTTGCAGGGGATCAACGCTGAAGCTTTCTTT.

This chain uses TRBV18 with TRBJ1-4; no definite D call. This CDR3 comprises 14 residues. The V end was cut by 1 base, the J end by 1 base, with 4 bases between. Germline-derived CDR1 and CDR2 are KGHSH and LQKENI. The CDR3 DNA is TGTGCCAGCTCACCACAGGAAACTAATGAAAAACTGTTTTTT. This codes for CASSPQETNEKLFF.

As to this clonotype: A much larger clone differs by one base, so this may be a read error. V gene TRBV11-2 combines with J gene TRBJ2-1, with D tentatively TRBD1 or TRBD2 (5 bases each). This CDR3 has 16 residues. Germline CDR1 and CDR2: SGHAT and FQNNGV. In nucleotides, the CDR3 is TGTGCCAGCAGCTGGGGGTCGGGGAGCTCCTACAATGGGCAGTTCTTC. Residues: CASSWGSGSSYNGQFF. Looking up the rest from reference TRBV11-2 and TRBJ2-1 gives the full variable domain: EAGVAQSPRYKIIEKRQSVAFWCNPISGHATLYWYQQILGQGPKLLIQFQNNGVVDDSQLPKDRFSAERLKGVDSTLKIQPAKLEDSAVYLCASSWGSGSSYNGQFFGPGTRLTVL.

This clonotype was counted only a few times. This may come from a read error, since a much larger clone is one base off. The missing conserved phenylalanine or tryptophan at the end of this CDR3 makes a read error likely. V is TRBV2 and J is TRBJ1-3; 7 bases match TRBD1. Germline assignment: CDR1 SNHLY and CDR2 FYNNEI. The CDR3 length is 13 residues. J gave up 5 bases and V 6 bases, and 4 bases lay outside the gene matches. The DNA of the CDR3 is TGTGCCAGCAGGACAGGGTACAGAAACACCATATATTCT. Protein: CASRTGYRNTIYS.

The V call is TRBV13, the J call TRBJ2-1, with 12 bases lining up with TRBD1. J gave up 8 bases and V 3 bases, and 2 bases lay outside the gene matches. This CDR3 comprises 14 residues. Germline V gene data show CDR1 as PRHDT and CDR2 as FYEKMQ (reference sequence). The CDR3 DNA sequence: TGTGCCAGCAGCTTGGGACAGGGGGCTTATGAGCAGTTCTTC. Amino acid sequence: CASSLGQGAYEQFF. Complete variable domain (other parts from reference TRBV13 and TRBJ2-1): AAGVIQSPRHLIKEKRETATLKCYPIPRHDTVYWYQQGPGQDPQFLISFYEKMQSDKGSIPDRFSAQQFSDYHSELNMSSLELGDSALYFCASSLGQGAYEQFFGPGTRLTVL.

This clonotype was observed a handful of times. This chain links TRBV4-2 with TRBJ2-7; TRBD2 might be the D (5 bases). Germline V gene lookup returns CDR1 LGHNA and CDR2 YNFKEQ. V lost 4 bases to trimming and J lost 9 bases, with 16 bases between them. This CDR3 spans 13 amino acids. In nucleotides, the CDR3 is TGTGCCAGCAGCCGACTCTTTAGAGAGGGGCAGTACTTC. Translated: CASSRLFREGQYF.

At least ten counts were recorded for this clonotype. The chain links TRBV12-3 or TRBV12-4 to TRBJ1-5; maybe TRBD1 (5 bases). The CDR3 has 16 amino acids. V was pared by 8 bases and J by 0 bases, with 17 bases between. CDR3 loop: CASGTRQRYSNQPQHF. CDR3 DNA: TGTGCCAGCGGGACCCGACAGAGGTATAGCAATCAGCCCCAGCATTTT.

This clonotype was seen at least ten times. The gene calls are TRBV11-2 and TRBJ2-3, with D hard to call. The end of the DNA aligns better with TRBJ2-5, so the J call may be wrong. This CDR3 contains 13 residues. The germline CDR1 and CDR2 sequences are SGHAT and FQNNGV. The CDR3 reads CASSLGSSGTQYF. CDR3 coding DNA: TGTGCCAGCAGCTTGGGATCTTCGGGGACCCAGTACTTC.

This clonotype was seen more than once but under ten times. Its ends do not fully match the called genes, so a read error is possible. This sequence joins TRBV5-1 and TRBJ1-1; 8 bases align to TRBD1. From germline, CDR1 is SGHRS and CDR2 YFSETQ. The CDR3 loop spans 16 amino acids. CDR3 in DNA: TGTGCCAGCAGCCCGCCCCCCGGGACAGGGAACACTGAAGCTTTCTTT. Protein product: CASSPPPGTGNTEAFF.

The rearrangement links TRBV3-1 to TRBJ2-3, with D perhaps TRBD1 (5 bases). Germline V lookup: CDR1 LGHDT, CDR2 YNNKEL (reference sequence). CDR3 length: 15 residues. The V end was cut by 1 base, the J end by 3 bases, with 11 bases between. CDR3: CASSQGAGRTDTQYF. CDR3 DNA sequence: TGTGCCAGCAGCCAAGGAGCAGGGCGGACAGATACGCAGTATTTT.

This clonotype was detected a few times. DNA of the CDR3: TGTGCCTGGAGTAAAGCGGGAGCAAAAGATACGCAGTATTTT. Translated, it gives CAWSKAGAKDTQYF. The rearrangement links TRBV30 to TRBJ2-3; 8 nucleotides match TRBD2. Germline V gene lookup returns CDR1 GTSNPN and CDR2 SVGIG (reference sequence). The CDR3 is 14 residues long. The ends lost 2 bases at V and 5 bases at J; junction bases unmatched: 6.

V gene TRBV4-2 combines with J gene TRBJ2-1, with 8 nucleotides matching TRBD2. V lost 0 bases, J lost 3 bases, and 4 bases stayed unmatched. Germline V gene lookup returns CDR1 LGHNA and CDR2 YNFKEQ. The CDR3 spans 16 residues. The DNA for the CDR3 is TGTGCCAGCAGCCAAGATGTGGCGGGAGGCTACAATGAGCAGTTCTTC. It specifies CASSQDVAGGYNEQFF.

The chain carries TRBV7-9 and TRBJ2-5; D unresolved. The V gene's germline CDR1 is SEHNR and CDR2 FQNEAQ (reference sequence). V shed 8 bases and J shed 4 bases, with 17 bases lying between them. This CDR3 spans 14 amino acids. For the CDR3, the DNA is TGTGCCAGCTCCCTCCCCCTTGCCCTAGAGACCCAGTACTTC. The encoded protein is CASSLPLALETQYF. Full variable domain (outside the CDR3, taken from reference TRBV7-9 and TRBJ2-5): DTGVSQNPRHKITKRGQNVTFRCDPISEHNRLYWYRQTLGQGPEFLTYFQNEAQLEKSRLLSDRFSAERPKGSFSTLEIQRTEQGDSAMYLCASSLPLALETQYFGPGTRLLVL.

This clonotype was seen a few times. This chain links TRBV5-8 with TRBJ1-2, with D maybe TRBD1 (6 bases). From germline, CDR1 is SGHTS and CDR2 YDEGEE. The CDR3 length is 13 residues. V lost 0 bases to trimming and J lost 7 bases, with 10 bases between them. This CDR3 reads CASSLAGDGGYTF. In nucleotides, the CDR3 is TGTGCCAGCAGCTTGGCAGGGGACGGTGGCTACACCTTC.

This chain uses TRBV14 with TRBJ2-1; D is unresolved. Germline V gene lookup returns CDR1 SGHDN and CDR2 FVKESK. The CDR3 extends over 12 amino acids. Trimming shortened V by 1 base and J by 11 bases, and 9 bases separated the two germline ends. Here the CDR3 DNA reads TGTGCCAGCAGCCAAGCGCAAGGTCAGCAGTTCTTC. This translates into CASSQAQGQQFF. Combining the CDR3 with reference TRBV14 and TRBJ2-1 gives the whole variable domain EAGVTQFPSHSVIEKGQTVTLRCDPISGHDNLYWYRRVMGKEIKFLLHFVKESKQDESGMPNNRFLAERTGGTYSTLKVQPAELEDSGVYFCASSQAQGQQFFGPGTRLTVL.